The entry below gives a single T cell receptor beta chain sequence along with its context. This clonotype has ten or more counts. Its antigen is not yet known. One base away there is no much larger clone; base qualities are not given. The sample belongs to a study of human T cells and chemical hapten exposure (dated by TCRdb to about 2021). At the level of the whole study: For sensitization, 2% DPC in acetone was applied to an approximately 2 cm by approximately 2 cm area of upper inner arm skin. Throughout the study period of about 22 weeks, patients also received therapeutic DPC doses to the scalp every week. Patch testing was performed on the upper back with Finn chambers containing 0.01% DPC, and the patch tests were scored after 6 days according to International Contact Dermatitis Research Group standards. The mostly female patient cohort included alopecia areata with under or over 50% scalp involvement, alopecia totalis and alopecia universalis. The libraries were sequenced as a pool, and the TCR yield per sample differed mostly because of small variations in library volumes within the pool. This study followed changes in the peripheral blood TCR repertoire in vivo during primary and secondary sensitization of alopecia patients to the hapten diphenylcyclopropenone (DPC). Patient blood was sampled pre-sensitization (week 0) and at 2, 6 and about 24 weeks after DPC sensitization. For TCR sequencing, blood came from 25 to 30 alopecia patients at anywhere from one to four time points (pre-sensitization, 2, 6 and 24 weeks). Broader findings and caveats from the paper: The number of TCRs above 1 in 1000 frequency did not change with DPC sensitization; there was no evidence of global repertoire structure alterations. All patients had alopecia, a presumed autoimmune disease, so their immune response might differ from that of healthy individuals. Compared with pre-sensitization or healthy control sets, expanded TCRs formed significantly more large CDR3 similarity clusters, which is consistent with antigen-driven responses. A positive correlation was found between the number of PT1 expanded TCRs and patch test score, with significance reached at thresholds 8, 16 and 32 but not 4. Repeated subsampling changed both the strength of the expansion versus patch-test correlation and the threshold at which that correlation became significant.

The junction shows trimming of 2 bases on V and 8 bases on J, plus 21 bases between the germline ends. Taken from cysteine to phenylalanine, the CDR3 has 16 residues. Only CDR3 DNA remains: 48 bases, in frame from the first base. CDR1 and CDR2 are drawn from the germline V gene: KGHSH, LQKENI. In light of the paper, this sample's time point label describes: patch test 1, 2 weeks after DPC sensitization. The treatment or condition label corresponds to: therapeutic diphenylcyclopropenone sensitization with weekly scalp DPC. At each patch-test visit, blood was drawn before the patch test was applied. To be eligible, patients had to be aged 18 to 70, diagnosed with alopecia and judged suitable for DPC therapy, while pregnant patients were excluded. Total RNA was extracted from unfractionated whole blood collected in Tempus Blood RNA tubes. Library preparation employed RACE. TCRdb lists the instrument as NextSeq 500. During library preparation, unique molecular identifiers were attached to individual cDNA molecules so that TCRs could be counted in a quantitative, reproducible way. Both TCR alpha and TCR beta chains were sequenced from each blood RNA sample. The published analysis was carried out like this. A median of around 100,000 TCRs per sample was observed, with a range of about 20,000 to 750,000. V, J and CDR3 annotation of the TCR reads was performed with the Decombinator software suite. Every sample was subsampled to the same number of TCRs (28,000) for the PS versus PT1 abundance plots. Expanded TCRs were defined as absent before sensitization and observed at least eight times at the 2-week time point. Starting from the raw public reads, TCRdb applied fastp trimming at Q25, assembled clones with MiXCR and retained in-frame beta chains. Records with the same CDR3 protein are collapsed into one entry carrying the most frequent genes and DNA. The authors' filters were not applied to this entry. The sample records about 380,000 distinct CDR3 sequences, more than 4.5% of which are singletons. The ten largest clones take up 2% to 2.5% of the sample.

The sequencing here drew on whole blood, taken in connection with sensitization to the hapten diphenylcyclopropenone (DPC). The chain is assembled from TRBV18 and TRBJ1-2; the D gene cannot be resolved reliably. The sequence came from a woman aged 50 to 65 with alopecia areata. Some clones in this sample may be carry-over from other donors' samples. The nucleotide sequence reads TGTGCCAGCTCACCAGATGAGGACTCCACTATGTTGGGCTACACCTTC. The encoded protein is CASSPDEDSTMLGYTF.